This is a list of T cell receptor beta chains from one sample in a study of T cell responses to AZD1222 COVID-19 vaccine. Some clones are missing from TCRdb's copy, which holds only in-frame ones; the method was immunoSEQ multiplex PCR. The sample consists of some 200,000 clones, approximately 91% of them appearing once. Sequencing was performed on peripheral blood, taken on day 0 of AZD1222 vaccination. The receptors originated from an adult in good health. Both conserved end residues are part of each CDR3. Each record gives: CDR3 DNA, CDR3 protein, J gene, clone size, D gene, V gene. The D gene is left open where the match is weak. Size is omitted from some rows. Given values are once, few, many or a class for expanded clones.

cdr3_nt: TGTGCCATCAGTGATACAGGGGGCGCGGGGAACTATGGCTACACCTTC; cdr3_aa: CAISDTGGAGNYGYTF; j_call: TRBJ1-2; clone_size: .; d_call: TRBD1; v_call: TRBV10-3
cdr3_nt: TGTGCCATCAGTCTACTTGGGGATGAGCAGTTCTTC; cdr3_aa: CAISLLGDEQFF; j_call: TRBJ2-1; clone_size: .; d_call: .; v_call: TRBV10-3
cdr3_nt: TGTGCCAGCAGCCAAGATCGGACAGGCAATCAGCCCCAGCATTTT; cdr3_aa: CASSQDRTGNQPQHF; j_call: TRBJ1-5; clone_size: .; d_call: .; v_call: TRBV4-2
cdr3_nt: TGTGCCAGTAGTAGGGGACTAGCGGGGTTGGAGTTCTTC; cdr3_aa: CASSRGLAGLEFF; j_call: TRBJ2-1; clone_size: .; d_call: TRBD2; v_call: TRBV19
cdr3_nt: TGCGCCAGCAGCTTGGCTGCCTCTGGAAACACCATATATTTT; cdr3_aa: CASSLAASGNTIYF; j_call: TRBJ1-3; clone_size: .; d_call: .; v_call: TRBV5-1
cdr3_nt: TGTGCCAGCAGTCTGGGGGCTACAACAGAGACCCAGTACTTC; cdr3_aa: CASSLGATTETQYF; j_call: TRBJ2-5; clone_size: .; d_call: .; v_call: TRBV5-5
cdr3_nt: TGCAGCGTTGAAGTAACAGGGGGGGCAAGGGAGACCCAGTACTTC; cdr3_aa: CSVEVTGGARETQYF; j_call: TRBJ2-5; clone_size: .; d_call: .; v_call: TRBV29-1
cdr3_nt: TGTGCTAGTGGTTTAAGGGGGCCCACCGGGGAGCTGTTTTTT; cdr3_aa: CASGLRGPTGELFF; j_call: TRBJ2-2; clone_size: .; d_call: TRBD1; v_call: TRBV12-5
cdr3_nt: TGTGCCAGCAGCTTAGGGGGGTCGTTGTATCAGCCCCAGCATTTT; cdr3_aa: CASSLGGSLYQPQHF; j_call: TRBJ1-5; clone_size: .; d_call: .; v_call: TRBV13
cdr3_nt: TGTGCCAGCAACGACAGGGGCGGGAACACCGGGGAGCTGTTTTTT; cdr3_aa: CASNDRGGNTGELFF; j_call: TRBJ2-2; clone_size: once; d_call: TRBD1; v_call: TRBV6-5
cdr3_nt: TGTGCCAGCAGCTTAGCGGGGTTAGGGGTTTTGAACACTGAAGCTTTCTTT; cdr3_aa: CASSLAGLGVLNTEAFF; j_call: TRBJ1-1; clone_size: .; d_call: .; v_call: TRBV7-8
cdr3_nt: TGTGCCAGCAGCTTTCCCCCGGGGCCCCAGCATTTT; cdr3_aa: CASSFPPGPQHF; j_call: TRBJ1-5; clone_size: .; d_call: .; v_call: TRBV5-4
cdr3_nt: TGTGCCAGCAGTACTGAGGACCTCGCAACTAATGAAAAACTGTTTTTT; cdr3_aa: CASSTEDLATNEKLFF; j_call: TRBJ1-4; clone_size: .; d_call: .; v_call: TRBV6-2/TRBV6-3
cdr3_nt: TGTGCCAGCAGCGGGCAGGGGGCGGGTGAAAAACTGTTTTTT; cdr3_aa: CASSGQGAGEKLFF; j_call: TRBJ1-4; clone_size: few; d_call: TRBD1; v_call: TRBV9
cdr3_nt: TGTGCCAGCAGCTTACACAGTAACTATGGCTACACCTTC; cdr3_aa: CASSLHSNYGYTF; j_call: TRBJ1-2; clone_size: .; d_call: .; v_call: TRBV7-9
cdr3_nt: TGTGCCAGCAACATCGGAGGGGAGAACACTGAAGCTTTCTTT; cdr3_aa: CASNIGGENTEAFF; j_call: TRBJ1-1; clone_size: .; d_call: .; v_call: TRBV6-5
cdr3_nt: TGCGCCAGCAGTCAGAAGGTTACCTACGAGCAGTACTTC; cdr3_aa: CASSQKVTYEQYF; j_call: TRBJ2-7; clone_size: .; d_call: .; v_call: TRBV23-1
cdr3_nt: TGTGCCAGCTCTACAGCGGAGGGGGTATCCACTGAAGCTTTCTTT; cdr3_aa: CASSTAEGVSTEAFF; j_call: TRBJ1-1; clone_size: .; d_call: .; v_call: TRBV18
cdr3_nt: TGTGCCAGCAGCCAAGATCTGCGGGGGATCTATGGCTACACCTTC; cdr3_aa: CASSQDLRGIYGYTF; j_call: TRBJ1-2; clone_size: .; d_call: .; v_call: TRBV3-1/TRBV3-2
cdr3_nt: TGCGCCAGCAGCCAAGACGCGTATACGCAGTATTTT; cdr3_aa: CASSQDAYTQYF; j_call: TRBJ2-3; clone_size: .; d_call: .; v_call: TRBV10-1
cdr3_nt: TGCGCCAGCAGCCAAACACGAAACACGGGCGGCTATGGCTACACCTTC; cdr3_aa: CASSQTRNTGGYGYTF; j_call: TRBJ1-2; clone_size: .; d_call: .; v_call: TRBV4-3
cdr3_nt: TGCGCCAGCAGCCAATTCAGGTCCTACAATGAGCAGTTCTTC; cdr3_aa: CASSQFRSYNEQFF; j_call: TRBJ2-1; clone_size: .; d_call: .; v_call: TRBV4-3